This T cell receptor beta chain stems from a study of control samples from healthy donors and cancer patients (dated by TCRdb to between 2020 and 2021). CDR1 is given as SGHDN and CDR2 as FVKESK, both from the germline V gene. Spanning cysteine to phenylalanine, the CDR3 consists of 14 amino acids. Only the CDR3 DNA stays, 42 bases, in frame from base 1. The junction shows trimming of 3 bases on V and 3 bases on J, plus 11 bases between the germline ends. As concerns this clone: The antigen it recognizes is unknown. Per-nucleotide qualities are absent, and no much larger clonotype sits a single base away.

The receptor library was made with the immunoSEQ multiplex PCR assay. In its TCRdb copy, this immuneACCESS table keeps in-frame sequences only and misses some clones. Where compared with another copy, unresolved V genes explain less than half of these, and the others have no known cause. Counted in this sample were 100,000 to 150,000 clones; 70% to 90% of them appeared once. The top ten hold approximately 2.9% of the sample. The rearranged segments are TRBV14 and TRBJ2-5; the D gene cannot be resolved beyond TRBD1 or TRBD2, each matching 5 bases. The sequence was obtained from a man aged 55 to 70 in good health. The sequencing input was blood. The DNA is as follows: TGTGCCAGCAGCCAGACCGGGACGGAAGAGACCCAGTACTTC. Its product reads: CASSQTGTEETQYF.